A selection of T cell receptor beta chains follows, all from one sample in a study of T cell repertoires in cytomegalovirus infection. These TCRs' antigens remain unknown. TCRdb reprocessed the reads with MiXCR, giving one entry per CDR3 protein. This table has 300,000 to 400,000 distinct CDR3 sequences, 25% to 30% appearing once. Sequences were derived from cultured PBMCs, sampled from culture after CMV antigen stimulation. Source of these receptors: a human donor in good health (CMV status not recorded). Some clones in this sample may be carry-over from other donors' samples. Each CDR3 is given with its conserved first and last residue.

CASLPLLQVSGANVLTF TRBJ2-6 TRBV7-9
CASSEFTERLNQPQHF TRBJ1-5 TRBV25-1
CASINRAGEKLFF TRBJ1-4 TRBV2
CASSPTGGEQYF TRBJ2-7 TRBV19
CASSSARGATYEQYF TRBJ2-7 TRBV6-1
CSALSGSSTGELFF TRBJ2-2 TRBV20-1
CASSLERDHFF TRBJ1-1 TRBV7-9
CASSGQGVQPQHF TRBJ1-5 TRBV7-8
CASSILRGTDTQYF TRBJ2-3 TRBV11-2
CASSSGRGRRGYRDTQYF TRBJ2-3 TRBV7-9
CASSADYEYEQYF TRBJ2-7 TRBV2
CASSNWTDGYTF TRBJ1-2 TRBV7-9
CASSPRSGVNTEAFF TRBJ1-1 TRBV7-8
CASSLALVKSNTEAFF TRBJ1-1 TRBV11-2
CAWSVPAALRGETQYF TRBJ2-5 TRBV30
CASSLASGSSGDTQYF TRBJ2-3 TRBV19
CASSPGEASYGYTF TRBJ1-2 TRBV12-3/TRBV12-4
CASSFRGHEYQETQYF TRBJ2-5 TRBV7-4
CATLVDYSNQPQHF TRBJ1-5 TRBV6-1
CASSSPGAEAYEQYF TRBJ2-7 TRBV4-2
CASTPLPGLAGGHTDTQYF TRBJ2-3 TRBV7-2
CASSWGDRPYNEQFF TRBJ2-1 TRBV7-2
CASSSQGASDTQYF TRBJ2-3 TRBV7-3
CASSQGRGLHEKLFF TRBJ1-4 TRBV3-1
CAGMGQGVYGYTF TRBJ1-2 TRBV7-9
CASSRAGGAAYNEQFF TRBJ2-1 TRBV7-3
CASSRWTGGTEAFF TRBJ1-1 TRBV5-6
CASSLSSGSSNEQFF TRBJ2-1 TRBV7-2
CASSMGQGNTEAFF TRBJ1-1 TRBV19
CASSKNSNEQFF TRBJ2-1 TRBV5-1
CASSIRRTGDGELFF TRBJ2-2 TRBV19
CASSQGPEGVTEAFF TRBJ1-1 TRBV2
CASSGFGPTTGANVLTF TRBJ2-6 TRBV7-9
CASGEQGWQPQHF TRBJ1-5 TRBV7-8
CASSLSRGQRTPLHF TRBJ1-6 TRBV6-8
CASSLLAGRNEQFF TRBJ2-1 TRBV28
CASSFRGRSTDTQYF TRBJ2-3 TRBV12-3/TRBV12-4
CASSLTFVSPGPPWSYEQYF TRBJ2-7 TRBV7-3
CASSQGDRAKYF TRBJ2-5 TRBV7-9
CASSDSIVRPQHF TRBJ1-5 TRBV6-4
CASGGLREETQYF TRBJ2-5 TRBV2
CASSTWDTQDSNQPQHF TRBJ1-5 TRBV7-9
CASSKSGSQNEQFF TRBJ2-1 TRBV27